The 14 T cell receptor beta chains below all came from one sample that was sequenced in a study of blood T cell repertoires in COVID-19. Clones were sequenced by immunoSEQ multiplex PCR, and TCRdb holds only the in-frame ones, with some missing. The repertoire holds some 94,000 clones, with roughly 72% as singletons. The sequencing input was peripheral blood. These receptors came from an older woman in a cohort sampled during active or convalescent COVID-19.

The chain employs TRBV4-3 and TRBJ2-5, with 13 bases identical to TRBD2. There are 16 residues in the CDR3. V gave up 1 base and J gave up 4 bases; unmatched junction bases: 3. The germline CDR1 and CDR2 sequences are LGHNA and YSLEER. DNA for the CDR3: TGCGCCAGCAGCCAAGGACTAGCGGGGGGTAGAGAGACCCAGTACTTC. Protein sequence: CASSQGLAGGRETQYF.

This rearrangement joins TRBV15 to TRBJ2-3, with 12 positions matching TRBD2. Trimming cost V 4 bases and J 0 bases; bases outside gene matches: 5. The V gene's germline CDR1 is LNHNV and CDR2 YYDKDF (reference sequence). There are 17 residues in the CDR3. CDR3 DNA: TGTGCCACCAGCAAAGATGGACTAGCGGGGAGCACAGATACGCAGTATTTT. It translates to CATSKDGLAGSTDTQYF.

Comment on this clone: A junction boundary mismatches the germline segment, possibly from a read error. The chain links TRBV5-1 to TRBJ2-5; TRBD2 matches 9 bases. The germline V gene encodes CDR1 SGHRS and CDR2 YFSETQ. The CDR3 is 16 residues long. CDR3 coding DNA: TGCGCCAGCAGTTTGGGACTAGCCCCTTACCAAGAGACCCAGTACTTC. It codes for CASSLGLAPYQETQYF.

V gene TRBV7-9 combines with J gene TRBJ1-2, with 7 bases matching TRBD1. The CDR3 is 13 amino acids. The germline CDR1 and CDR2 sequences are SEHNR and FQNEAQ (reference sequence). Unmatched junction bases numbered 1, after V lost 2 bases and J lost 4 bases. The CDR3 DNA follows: TGTGCCAGCAGCTTATCAGGGGGCTATGGCTACACCTTC. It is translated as CASSLSGGYGYTF.

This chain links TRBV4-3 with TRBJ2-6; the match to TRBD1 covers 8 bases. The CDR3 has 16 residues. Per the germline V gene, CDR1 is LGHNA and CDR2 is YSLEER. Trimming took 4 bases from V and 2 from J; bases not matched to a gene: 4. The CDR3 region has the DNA TGCGCCAGCAGCCGGACAGGGACGGCTGGGGCCAACGTCCTGACTTTC. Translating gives CASSRTGTAGANVLTF.

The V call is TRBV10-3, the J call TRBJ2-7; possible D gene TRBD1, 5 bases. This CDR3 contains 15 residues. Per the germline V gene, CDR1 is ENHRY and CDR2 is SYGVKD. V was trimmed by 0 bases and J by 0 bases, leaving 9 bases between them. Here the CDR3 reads CAISESGRVSYEQYF. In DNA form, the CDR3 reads TGTGCCATCAGTGAGTCCGGCAGGGTCTCCTACGAGCAGTACTTC.

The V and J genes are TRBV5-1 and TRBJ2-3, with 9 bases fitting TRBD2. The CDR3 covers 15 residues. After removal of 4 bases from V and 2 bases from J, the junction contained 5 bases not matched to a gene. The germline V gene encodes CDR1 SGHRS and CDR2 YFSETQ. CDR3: CASSQSGGPTDTQYF. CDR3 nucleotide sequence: TGCGCCAGCAGCCAGAGCGGGGGGCCCACAGATACGCAGTATTTT.

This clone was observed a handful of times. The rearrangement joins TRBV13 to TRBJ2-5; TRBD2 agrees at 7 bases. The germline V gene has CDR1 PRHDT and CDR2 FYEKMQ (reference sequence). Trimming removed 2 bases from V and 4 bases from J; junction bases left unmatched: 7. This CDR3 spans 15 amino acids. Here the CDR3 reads CASSLRGGGGETQYF. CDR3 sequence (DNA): TGTGCCAGCAGCTTACGAGGCGGGGGTGGAGAGACCCAGTACTTC.

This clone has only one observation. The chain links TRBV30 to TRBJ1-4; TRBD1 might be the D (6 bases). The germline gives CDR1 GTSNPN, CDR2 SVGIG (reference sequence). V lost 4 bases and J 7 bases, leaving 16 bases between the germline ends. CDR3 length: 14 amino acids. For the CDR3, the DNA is TGTGCCTGGAACGTGGGGGGGCGCGGTGAAAAACTGTTTTTT. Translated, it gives CAWNVGGRGEKLFF.

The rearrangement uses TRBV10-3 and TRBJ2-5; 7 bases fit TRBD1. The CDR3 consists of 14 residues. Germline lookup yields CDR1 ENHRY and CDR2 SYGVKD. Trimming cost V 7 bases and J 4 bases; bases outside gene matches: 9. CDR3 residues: CAITDDRVGETQYF. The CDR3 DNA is TGTGCCATCACCGACGACAGGGTGGGAGAGACCCAGTACTTC.

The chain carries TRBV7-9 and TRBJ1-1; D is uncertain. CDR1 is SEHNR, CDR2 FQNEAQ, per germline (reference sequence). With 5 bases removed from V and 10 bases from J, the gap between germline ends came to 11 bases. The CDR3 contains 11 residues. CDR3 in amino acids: CASSVPRGAFF. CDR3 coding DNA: TGTGCCAGCAGCGTTCCCCGGGGAGCTTTCTTT.

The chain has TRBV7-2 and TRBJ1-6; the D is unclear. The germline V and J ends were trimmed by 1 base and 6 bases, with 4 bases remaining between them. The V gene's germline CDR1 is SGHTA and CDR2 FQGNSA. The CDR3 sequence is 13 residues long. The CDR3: CASSLELNSPLHF. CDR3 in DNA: TGTGCCAGCAGCTTAGAACTTAATTCACCCCTCCACTTT. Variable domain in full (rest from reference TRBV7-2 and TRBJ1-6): GAGVSQSPSNKVTEKGKDVELRCDPISGHTALYWYRQSLGQGLEFLIYFQGNSAPDKSGLPSDRFSAERTGGSVSTLTIQRTQQEDSAVYLCASSLELNSPLHFGNGTRLTVT.

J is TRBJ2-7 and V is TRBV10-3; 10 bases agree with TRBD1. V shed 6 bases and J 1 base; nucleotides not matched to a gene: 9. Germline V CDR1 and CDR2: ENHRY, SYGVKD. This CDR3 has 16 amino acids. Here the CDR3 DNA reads TGTGCCATCAGCCCACACGACAGGGGGCAATCCTACGAGCAGTACTTC. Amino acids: CAISPHDRGQSYEQYF.

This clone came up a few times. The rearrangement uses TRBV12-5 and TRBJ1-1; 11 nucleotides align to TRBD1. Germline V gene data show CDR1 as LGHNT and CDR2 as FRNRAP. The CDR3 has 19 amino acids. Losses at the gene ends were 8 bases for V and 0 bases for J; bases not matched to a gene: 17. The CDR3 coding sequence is TGTGCTAGTCCCGCCCCCCAAAAGGACAGGGGGCACGTGAACACTGAAGCTTTCTTT. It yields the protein CASPAPQKDRGHVNTEAFF.